A single sample gave rise to the 5 T cell receptor beta chains below, sequenced in a study of T cell responses to AZD1222 COVID-19 vaccine. The assay was immunoSEQ multiplex PCR, and TCRdb's table has in-frame clones only and misses some. There are about 120,000 clones in the sample; about 88% occur only once, and under 3% lies in the top ten. The sequences come from peripheral blood, collected 28 days after the second AZD1222 dose. These receptor sequences come from an adult who received the AZD1222 COVID-19 vaccine.

The rearrangement joins TRBV5-8 to TRBJ1-1; D is undetermined. Germline assignment: CDR1 SGHTS and CDR2 YDEGEE. Trimming removed 0 bases at V and 11 bases at J, with 11 bases between. There are 12 residues in the CDR3. CDR3 bases: TGTGCCAGCAGCTTGGCCATGTTTATCGCTTTCTTT. It encodes CASSLAMFIAFF.

The chain couples TRBV4-2 to TRBJ1-2; 7 bases align to TRBD1. Germline V lookup: CDR1 LGHNA, CDR2 YNFKEQ. The CDR3 length is 17 residues. J gave up 0 bases and V 0 bases, and 7 bases lay outside the gene matches. The CDR3 reads CASSQDGRGGANYGYTF. In DNA form, the CDR3 reads TGTGCCAGCAGCCAAGATGGCAGGGGGGGAGCTAACTATGGCTACACCTTC.

This chain joins TRBV5-4 and TRBJ2-3, with 9 nucleotides matching TRBD2. Germline-derived CDR1 and CDR2 are SGHNT and YYREEE (reference sequence). Trimming at V came to 4 bases and at J to 0 bases, leaving 6 bases not matched to a gene. CDR3 length equals 16 residues. In DNA, the CDR3 is TGTGCCAGCAGCACCGGGACTAGCCTAAGCACAGATACGCAGTATTTT. This translates into CASSTGTSLSTDTQYF.

The rearrangement joins TRBV2 to TRBJ1-1; 9 bases fit TRBD1. After removal of 7 bases from V and 0 bases from J, the junction contained 9 bases not matched to a gene. This CDR3 comprises 16 residues. CDR1 is SNHLY, CDR2 FYNNEI, per germline. The CDR3 DNA follows: TGTGCCAGCAAAATACAGGGGGCGACAGTGAACACTGAAGCTTTCTTT. Its translation: CASKIQGATVNTEAFF.

A single count supports this clone. V usage is TRBV30 and J usage is TRBJ1-3; no firm D call. Germline CDR1 reads GTSNPN; CDR2 reads SVGIG (reference sequence). This CDR3 contains 13 residues. Trimming cost V 0 bases and J 0 bases, with 3 bases left between them. CDR3 bases: TGTGCCTGGAGTGTAATCTCTGGAAACACCATATATTTT. Translating it yields CAWSVISGNTIYF.